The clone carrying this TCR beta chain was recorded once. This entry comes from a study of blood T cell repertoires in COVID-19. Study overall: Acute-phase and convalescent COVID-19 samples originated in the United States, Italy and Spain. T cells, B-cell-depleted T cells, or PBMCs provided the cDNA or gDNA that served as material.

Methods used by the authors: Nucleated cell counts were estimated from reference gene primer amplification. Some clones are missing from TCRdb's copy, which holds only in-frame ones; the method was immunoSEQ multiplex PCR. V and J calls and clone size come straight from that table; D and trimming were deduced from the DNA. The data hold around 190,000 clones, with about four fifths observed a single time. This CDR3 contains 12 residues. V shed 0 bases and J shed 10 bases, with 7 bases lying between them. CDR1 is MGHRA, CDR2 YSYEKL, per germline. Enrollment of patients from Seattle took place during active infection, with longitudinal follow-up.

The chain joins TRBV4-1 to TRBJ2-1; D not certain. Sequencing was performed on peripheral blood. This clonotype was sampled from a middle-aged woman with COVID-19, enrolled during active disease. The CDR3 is CASSQDGREQFF. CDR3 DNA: TGCGCCAGCAGCCAAGATGGCAGGGAGCAGTTCTTC.